This T cell receptor (beta chain) was recorded in a study of shared clonotypes between healthy human individuals. With V trimmed by 3 bases and J by 3 bases, 9 bases remained unmatched. Germline-derived CDR1 and CDR2 are MDHEN and SYDVKM. The CDR3 has 17 amino acids. Repertoires were generated with immunoSEQ multiplex PCR, while TCRdb's copy carries only in-frame clones and drops some. This sample yields around 1.1 million clones, of which 78% are seen a single time; more than 0.55% belongs to the top ten. The source is a man in his late teens or twenties in good health. Some clones in this sample may be carry-over from other donors' samples. The material sequenced was memory CD4+ T cells from PBMCs. Subset indicated: CD45RA-negative fraction. The chain recombines TRBV28 with TRBJ1-4; 8 bases are shared with TRBD1. CDR3 in DNA: TGTGCCAGCAGTTTCCACGTTACGACAGGGGCTAATGAAAAACTGTTTTTT. It codes for CASSFHVTTGANEKLFF.